Below are 10 T cell receptor beta chains sequenced from a single sample in a study of T cell responses to AZD1222 COVID-19 vaccine. TCRdb's table, derived via immunoSEQ multiplex PCR, lists solely in-frame clones and lacks some. Of some 150,000 clones in the sample, approximately 89% are singletons; the top ten hold 1.5% to 2%. This specimen was peripheral blood, taken 28 days after the second AZD1222 dose. Source of these receptors: an adult who received the AZD1222 COVID-19 vaccine.

The J gene is TRBJ2-2, the V gene TRBV11-2; 11 positions match TRBD2. Trimming cost V 4 bases and J 9 bases; bases outside gene matches: 7. This CDR3 comprises 15 residues. Germline-derived CDR1 and CDR2 are SGHAT and FQNNGV. CDR3 in DNA: TGTGCCAGCAGCTCGACTAGCGGGAAACAGAGGGAGCTGTTTTTT. Its protein is CASSSTSGKQRELFF.

The chain is built from TRBV3-1 (or the pseudogene TRBV3-2) and TRBJ2-3, with D hard to call. CDR1 LGHDT and CDR2 YNNKEL come from the germline V gene (reference sequence). Deletions cut 8 bases from V and 0 bases from J, with 15 bases between. The CDR3 totals 15 residues. CDR3 loop: CASDKSGRSTDTQYF. The CDR3 coding sequence is TGTGCCAGCGACAAGTCGGGCAGGAGCACAGATACGCAGTATTTT.

As regards this clone: The same CDR3 also results from other DNA sequences found in this sample. This chain joins TRBV7-2 and TRBJ1-4; TRBD1 is a possible D gene (5 bases). The CDR3 is 14 residues long. Germline-derived CDR1 and CDR2 are SGHTA and FQGNSA. V gave up 1 base and J gave up 3 bases, with 6 bases separating them. The CDR3 here is CASSLGGSNEKLFF. The CDR3 coding sequence is TGTGCCAGCAGCTTAGGGGGGTCTAATGAAAAACTGTTTTTT.

The V and J genes are TRBV5-1 and TRBJ1-1; the match to TRBD1 covers 7 bases. Per the germline V gene, CDR1 is SGHRS and CDR2 is YFSETQ. Trimming removed 1 base from V and 2 bases from J; junction bases left unmatched: 2. This CDR3 has 14 residues. CDR3 in DNA: TGCGCCAGCAGCTTGACAGGGGAAAACACTGAAGCTTTCTTT. It is translated as CASSLTGENTEAFF.

This clone appeared a single time. The rearrangement joins TRBV6-7 to TRBJ2-1; D may be TRBD1 (6 bases). TRBV6-7 qualifies as an ORF whose function is uncertain. The CDR3 contains 19 residues. Trimming removed 0 bases from V and 8 bases from J, with 26 bases in between. CDR3 in amino acids: CASSYSGAGGYVGGDEQFF. The CDR3 nucleotides read TGTGCCAGCAGTTACTCCGGAGCCGGTGGGTACGTAGGGGGTGATGAGCAGTTCTTC.

V gene TRBV14 combines with J gene TRBJ2-7; D remains unclear. The germline gives CDR1 SGHDN, CDR2 FVKESK. The CDR3 consists of 15 residues. V was cut by 1 base and J by 2 bases, with 12 bases left in between. The CDR3 nucleotides read TGTGCCAGCAGCCAAGCTTCGGGCGAGACCTACGAGCAGTACTTC. Residues: CASSQASGETYEQYF. The whole variable domain, remainder taken from reference TRBV14 and TRBJ2-7, is EAGVTQFPSHSVIEKGQTVTLRCDPISGHDNLYWYRRVMGKEIKFLLHFVKESKQDESGMPNNRFLAERTGGTYSTLKVQPAELEDSGVYFCASSQASGETYEQYFGPGTRLTVT.

The chain joins TRBV7-2 to TRBJ2-4, with D tentatively TRBD1 or TRBD2 (5 bases each). There are 14 residues in the CDR3. Looked up from germline, CDR1 is SGHTA and CDR2 is FQGNSA. With 5 bases removed from V and 0 bases from J, the gap between germline ends came to 8 bases. The CDR3 DNA reads as TGTGCCAGCAGCATGGGGGTAGCCAAAAACATTCAGTACTTC. Amino acid sequence: CASSMGVAKNIQYF.

V gene TRBV5-4 combines with J gene TRBJ2-1; possible D gene TRBD2, 5 bases. Germline loops: CDR1 SGHNT, CDR2 YYREEE (reference sequence). The CDR3 extends over 16 amino acids. The germline V and J ends were trimmed by 4 bases and 8 bases, with 22 bases remaining between them. The CDR3 loop reads CASSTALEVIVDEQFF. CDR3 coding DNA: TGTGCCAGCAGCACGGCGCTGGAGGTTATAGTCGATGAGCAGTTCTTC.

The rearrangement uses TRBV6-6 and TRBJ1-5; 10 nucleotides align to TRBD1. CDR1 and CDR2 from the germline V gene are MNHNY and SVGAGI (reference sequence). This CDR3 is 14 amino acids long. After removal of 4 bases from V and 6 bases from J, the junction contained 3 bases not matched to a gene. CDR3 DNA sequence: TGTGCCAGCAGTTCGACAGGGGGCGGTCAGCCCCAGCATTTT. Encoded protein: CASSSTGGGQPQHF.

The chain is built from TRBV5-6 and TRBJ1-1; D is undetermined. V was pared by 0 bases and J by 1 base, with 4 bases between. Germline V lookup: CDR1 SGHDT, CDR2 YYEEEE. This CDR3 is 13 amino acids long. The CDR3 loop is CASSLASNTEAFF. Written as DNA, the CDR3 is TGTGCCAGCAGCTTGGCCTCGAACACTGAAGCTTTCTTT.